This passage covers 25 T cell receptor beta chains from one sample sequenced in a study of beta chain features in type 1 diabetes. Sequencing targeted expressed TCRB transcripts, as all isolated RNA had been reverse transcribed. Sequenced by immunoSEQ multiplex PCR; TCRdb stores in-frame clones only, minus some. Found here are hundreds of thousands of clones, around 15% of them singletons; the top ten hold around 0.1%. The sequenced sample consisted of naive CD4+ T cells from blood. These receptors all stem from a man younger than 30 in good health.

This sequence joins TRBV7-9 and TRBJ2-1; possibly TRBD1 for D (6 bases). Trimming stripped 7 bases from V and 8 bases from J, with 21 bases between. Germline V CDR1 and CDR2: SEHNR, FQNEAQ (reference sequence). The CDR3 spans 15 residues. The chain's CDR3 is CASNSRQVSSYEQFF. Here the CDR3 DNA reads TGTGCCAGCAACTCAAGACAGGTGTCTTCTTATGAGCAGTTCTTC.

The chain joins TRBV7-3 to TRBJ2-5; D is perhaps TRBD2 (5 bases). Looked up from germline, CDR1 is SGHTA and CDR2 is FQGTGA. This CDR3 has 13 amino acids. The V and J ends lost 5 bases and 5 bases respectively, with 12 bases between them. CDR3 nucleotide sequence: TGTGCCAGCAGCCAAAATCCGGGGGAGACCCAGTACTTC. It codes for CASSQNPGETQYF.

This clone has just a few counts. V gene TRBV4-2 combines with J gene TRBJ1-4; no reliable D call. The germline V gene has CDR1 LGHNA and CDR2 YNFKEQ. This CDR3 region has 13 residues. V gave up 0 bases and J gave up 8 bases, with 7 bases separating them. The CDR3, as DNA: TGTGCCAGCAGCCAAGACCACTGGGAAAAACTGTTTTTT. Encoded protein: CASSQDHWEKLFF.

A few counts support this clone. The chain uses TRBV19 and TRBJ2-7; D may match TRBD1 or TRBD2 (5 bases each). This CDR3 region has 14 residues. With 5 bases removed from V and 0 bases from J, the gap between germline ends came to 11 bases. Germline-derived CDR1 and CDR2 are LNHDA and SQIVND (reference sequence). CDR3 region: CASSFEGPSYEQYF. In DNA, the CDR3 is TGTGCCAGTAGTTTCGAGGGGCCCTCCTACGAGCAGTACTTC.

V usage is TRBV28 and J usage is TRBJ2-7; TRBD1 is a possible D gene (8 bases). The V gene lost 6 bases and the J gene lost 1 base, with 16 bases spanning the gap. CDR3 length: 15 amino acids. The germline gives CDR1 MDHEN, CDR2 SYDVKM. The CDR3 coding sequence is TGTGCCAGCAGCCCTCACAGGGGGGGGTCCTACGAGCAGTACTTC. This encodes CASSPHRGGSYEQYF. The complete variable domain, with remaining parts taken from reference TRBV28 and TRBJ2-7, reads DVKVTQSSRYLVKRTGEKVFLECVQDMDHENMFWYRQDPGLGLRLIYFSYDVKMKEKGDIPEGYSVSREKKERFSLILESASTNQTSMYLCASSPHRGGSYEQYFGPGTRLTVT.

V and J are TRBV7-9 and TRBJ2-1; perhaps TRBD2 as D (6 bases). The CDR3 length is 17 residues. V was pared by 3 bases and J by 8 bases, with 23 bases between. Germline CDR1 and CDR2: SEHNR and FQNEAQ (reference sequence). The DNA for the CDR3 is TGTGCCAGCAGCTTGGAGACCGGGACTCTGGGAGGTCATGAGCAGTTCTTC. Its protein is CASSLETGTLGGHEQFF. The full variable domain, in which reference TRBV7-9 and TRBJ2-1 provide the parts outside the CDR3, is DTGVSQNPRHKITKRGQNVTFRCDPISEHNRLYWYRQTLGQGPEFLTYFQNEAQLEKSRLLSDRFSAERPKGSFSTLEIQRTEQGDSAMYLCASSLETGTLGGHEQFFGPGTRLTVL.

In nucleotides, the CDR3 is TGTGCCATCAGTGTCAGGACGGGCGGAACTGAAGCTTTCTTT. It translates to CAISVRTGGTEAFF. J is TRBJ1-1 and V is TRBV10-3; D unresolved. This CDR3 comprises 14 residues. The V and J ends lost 4 bases and 5 bases respectively, with 14 bases between them. Germline-derived CDR1 and CDR2 are ENHRY and SYGVKD.

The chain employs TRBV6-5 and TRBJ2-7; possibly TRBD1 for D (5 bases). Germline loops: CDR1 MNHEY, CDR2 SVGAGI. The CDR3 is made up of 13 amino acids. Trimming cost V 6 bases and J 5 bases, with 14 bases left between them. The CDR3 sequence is CASRAQGKDEQYF. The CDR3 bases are TGTGCCAGCAGAGCCCAGGGAAAGGACGAGCAGTACTTC.

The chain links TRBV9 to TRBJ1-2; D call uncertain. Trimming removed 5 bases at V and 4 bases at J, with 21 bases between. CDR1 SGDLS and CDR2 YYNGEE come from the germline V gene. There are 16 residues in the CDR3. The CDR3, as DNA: TGTGCCAGCAGTTTAGCAGGAACCCAGGCGATCTATGGCTACACCTTC. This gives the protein CASSLAGTQAIYGYTF.

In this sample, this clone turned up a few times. CDR3 residues: CASSVSGANVLTF. The CDR3 DNA is TGTGCCAGTAGTGTTTCTGGGGCCAACGTCCTGACTTTC. The V gene is TRBV19, the J gene TRBJ2-6; D uncertain. Trimming took 5 bases from V and 1 from J, leaving 3 bases between them. Germline V gene sequence: CDR1 LNHDA, CDR2 SQIVND (reference sequence). This CDR3 contains 13 residues.

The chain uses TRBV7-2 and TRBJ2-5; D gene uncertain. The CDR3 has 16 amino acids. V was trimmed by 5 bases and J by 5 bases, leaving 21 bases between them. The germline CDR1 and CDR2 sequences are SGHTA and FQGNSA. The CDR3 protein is CASSTLTLRFSETQYF. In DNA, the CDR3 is TGTGCCAGCAGCACCCTGACTTTACGGTTCTCGGAGACCCAGTACTTC.

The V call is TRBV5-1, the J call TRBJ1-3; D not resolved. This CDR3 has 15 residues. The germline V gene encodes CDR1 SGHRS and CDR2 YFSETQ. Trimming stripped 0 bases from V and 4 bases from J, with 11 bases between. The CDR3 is CASSLGLGGGNTIYF. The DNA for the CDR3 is TGCGCCAGCAGCTTGGGGCTTGGCGGCGGAAACACCATATATTTT.

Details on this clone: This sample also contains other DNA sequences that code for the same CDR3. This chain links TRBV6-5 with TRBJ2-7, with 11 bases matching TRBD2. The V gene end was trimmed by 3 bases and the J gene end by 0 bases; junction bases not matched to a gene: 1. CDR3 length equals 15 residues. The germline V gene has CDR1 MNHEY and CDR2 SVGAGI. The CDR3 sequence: CASSYLAGGSYEQYF. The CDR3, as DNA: TGTGCCAGCAGTTATCTAGCGGGAGGCTCCTACGAGCAGTACTTC.

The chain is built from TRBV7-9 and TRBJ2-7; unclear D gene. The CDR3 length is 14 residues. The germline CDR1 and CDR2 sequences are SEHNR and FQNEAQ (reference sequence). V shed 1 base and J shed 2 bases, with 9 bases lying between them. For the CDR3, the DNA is TGTGCCAGCAGCTTAGATTTGGCCCCCTACGAGCAGTACTTC. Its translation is CASSLDLAPYEQYF.

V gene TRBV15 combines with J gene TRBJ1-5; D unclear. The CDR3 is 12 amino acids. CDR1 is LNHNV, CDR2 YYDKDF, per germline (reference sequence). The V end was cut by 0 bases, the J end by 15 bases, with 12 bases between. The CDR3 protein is CATSRDTRDGHF. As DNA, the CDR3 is TGTGCCACCAGCAGAGATACGAGGGATGGGCATTTT.

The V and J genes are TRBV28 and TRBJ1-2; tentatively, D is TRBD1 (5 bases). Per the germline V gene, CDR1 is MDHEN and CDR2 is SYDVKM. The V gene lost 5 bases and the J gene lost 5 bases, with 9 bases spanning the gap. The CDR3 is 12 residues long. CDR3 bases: TGTGCCAGCAGTCGGACAACTTATGGCTACACCTTC. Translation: CASSRTTYGYTF.

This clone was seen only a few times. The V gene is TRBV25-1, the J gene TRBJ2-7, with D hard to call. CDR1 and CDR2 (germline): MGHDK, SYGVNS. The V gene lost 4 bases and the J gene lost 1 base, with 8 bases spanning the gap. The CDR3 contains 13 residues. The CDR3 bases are TGTGCCAGCAGTGCACAGCAATCCTACGAGCAGTACTTC. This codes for CASSAQQSYEQYF.

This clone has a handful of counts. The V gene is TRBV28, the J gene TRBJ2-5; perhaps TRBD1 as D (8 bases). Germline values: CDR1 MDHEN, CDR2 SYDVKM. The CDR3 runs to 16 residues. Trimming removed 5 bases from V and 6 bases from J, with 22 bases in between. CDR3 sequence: CASSRTWTGRVKTQYF. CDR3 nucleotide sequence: TGTGCCAGCAGTAGAACTTGGACAGGGAGGGTGAAGACCCAGTACTTC. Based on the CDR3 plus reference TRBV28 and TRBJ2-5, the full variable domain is DVKVTQSSRYLVKRTGEKVFLECVQDMDHENMFWYRQDPGLGLRLIYFSYDVKMKEKGDIPEGYSVSREKKERFSLILESASTNQTSMYLCASSRTWTGRVKTQYFGPGTRLLVL.

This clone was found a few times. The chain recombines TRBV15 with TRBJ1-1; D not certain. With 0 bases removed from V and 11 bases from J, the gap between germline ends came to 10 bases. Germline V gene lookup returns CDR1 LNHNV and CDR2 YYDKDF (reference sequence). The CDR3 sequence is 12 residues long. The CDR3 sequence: CATSREGSGAFF. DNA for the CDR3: TGTGCCACCAGCAGAGAAGGAAGTGGGGCTTTCTTT. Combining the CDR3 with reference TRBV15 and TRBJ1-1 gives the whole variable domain DAMVIQNPRYQVTQFGKPVTLSCSQTLNHNVMYWYQQKSSQAPKLLFHYYDKDFNNEADTPDNFQSRRPNTSFCFLDIRSPGLGDTAMYLCATSREGSGAFFGQGTRLTVV.

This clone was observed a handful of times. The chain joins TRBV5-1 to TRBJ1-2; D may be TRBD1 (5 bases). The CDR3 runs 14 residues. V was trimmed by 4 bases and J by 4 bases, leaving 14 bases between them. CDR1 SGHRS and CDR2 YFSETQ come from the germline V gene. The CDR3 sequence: CASSMSTASYGYTF. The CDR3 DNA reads TGCGCCAGCAGCATGTCGACAGCTAGCTATGGCTACACCTTC. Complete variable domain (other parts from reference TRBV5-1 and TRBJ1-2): KAGVTQTPRYLIKTRGQQVTLSCSPISGHRSVSWYQQTPGQGLQFLFEYFSETQRNKGNFPGRFSGRQFSNSRSEMNVSTLELGDSALYLCASSMSTASYGYTFGSGTRLTVV.

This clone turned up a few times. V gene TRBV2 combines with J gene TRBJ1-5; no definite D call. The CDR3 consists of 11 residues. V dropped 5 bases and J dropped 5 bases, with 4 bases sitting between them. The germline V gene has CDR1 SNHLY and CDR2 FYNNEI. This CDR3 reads CASSFDQPQHF. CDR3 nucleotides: TGTGCCAGCAGTTTCGATCAGCCCCAGCATTTT. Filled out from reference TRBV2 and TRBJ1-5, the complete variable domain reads EPEVTQTPSHQVTQMGQEVILRCVPISNHLYFYWYRQILGQKVEFLVSFYNNEISEKSEIFDDQFSVERPDGSNFTLKIRSTKLEDSAMYFCASSFDQPQHFGDGTRLSIL.

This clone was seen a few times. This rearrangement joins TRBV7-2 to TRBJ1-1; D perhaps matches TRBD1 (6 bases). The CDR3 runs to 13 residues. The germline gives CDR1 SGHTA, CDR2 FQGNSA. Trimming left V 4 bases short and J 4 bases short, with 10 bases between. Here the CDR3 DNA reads TGTGCCAGCAGCTCGAAGGGGGGCACTGAAGCTTTCTTT. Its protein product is CASSSKGGTEAFF.

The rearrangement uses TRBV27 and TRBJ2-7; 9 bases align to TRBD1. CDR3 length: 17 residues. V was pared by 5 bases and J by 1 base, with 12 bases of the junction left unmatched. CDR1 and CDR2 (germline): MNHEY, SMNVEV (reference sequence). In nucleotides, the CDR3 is TGTGCCAGCAGTCCTTTCTTCATGGGACAGGGTTCCTACGAGCAGTACTTC. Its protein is CASSPFFMGQGSYEQYF.

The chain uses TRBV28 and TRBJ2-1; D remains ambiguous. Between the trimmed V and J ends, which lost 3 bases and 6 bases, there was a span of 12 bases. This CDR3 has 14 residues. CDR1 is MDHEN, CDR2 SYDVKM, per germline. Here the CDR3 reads CASSLAYSGNEQFF. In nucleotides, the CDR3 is TGTGCCAGCAGTTTGGCCTACAGTGGCAATGAGCAGTTCTTC.

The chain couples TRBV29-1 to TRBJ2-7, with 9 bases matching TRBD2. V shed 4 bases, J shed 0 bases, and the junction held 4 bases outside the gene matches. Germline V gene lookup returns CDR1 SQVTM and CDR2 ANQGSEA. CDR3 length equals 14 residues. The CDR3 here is CSVVLAGYSYEQYF. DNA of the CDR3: TGCAGCGTTGTCCTAGCGGGGTACTCCTACGAGCAGTACTTC.